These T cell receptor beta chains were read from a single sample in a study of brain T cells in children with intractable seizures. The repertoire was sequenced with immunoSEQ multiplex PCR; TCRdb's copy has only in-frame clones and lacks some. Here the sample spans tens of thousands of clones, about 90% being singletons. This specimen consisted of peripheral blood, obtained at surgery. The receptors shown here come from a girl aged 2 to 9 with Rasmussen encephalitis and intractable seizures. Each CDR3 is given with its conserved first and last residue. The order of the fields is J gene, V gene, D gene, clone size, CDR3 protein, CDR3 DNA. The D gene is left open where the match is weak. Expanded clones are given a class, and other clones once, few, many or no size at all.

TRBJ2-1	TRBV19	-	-	CASSIRSSSYNEQFF	TGTGCCAGTAGTATTCGGTCGAGCTCCTACAATGAGCAGTTCTTC
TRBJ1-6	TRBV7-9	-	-	CASSPRDWINSPLHF	TGTGCCAGCAGCCCACGGGACTGGATCAATTCACCCCTCCACTTT
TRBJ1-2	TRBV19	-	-	CASSEARNYGYTF	TGTGCCAGTAGTGAGGCTCGAAACTATGGCTACACCTTC
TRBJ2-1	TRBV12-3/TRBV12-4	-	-	CASRGSYNEQFF	TGTGCCTCAAGGGGGTCCTACAATGAGCAGTTCTTC
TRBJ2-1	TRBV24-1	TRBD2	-	CATSAPGLAFDEQFF	TGTGCCACCAGTGCTCCCGGACTAGCGTTCGATGAGCAGTTCTTC
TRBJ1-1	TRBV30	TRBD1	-	CAWAVWTGGPNTEAFF	TGTGCCTGGGCGGTGTGGACAGGGGGCCCGAACACTGAAGCTTTCTTT
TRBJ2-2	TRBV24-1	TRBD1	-	CATSDDRAILNTGELFF	TGTGCCACCAGTGATGACAGGGCTATCCTGAACACCGGGGAGCTGTTTTTT
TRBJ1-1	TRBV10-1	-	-	CASSESRTWGAYTEAFF	TGCGCCAGCAGTGAGTCGCGGACTTGGGGGGCTTACACTGAAGCTTTCTTT
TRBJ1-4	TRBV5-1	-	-	CASSLVGQTHEKLFF	TGCGCCAGCAGCTTGGTAGGACAGACCCATGAAAAACTGTTTTTT
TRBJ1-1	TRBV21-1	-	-	CAAGARNRRQNDTEAFF	TGTGCCGCGGGGGCCCGAAATCGGAGGCAGAATGACACTGAAGCTTTCTTT
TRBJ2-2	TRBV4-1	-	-	CASSLLPGTGELFF	TGCGCCAGCAGCCTTCTACCCGGCACCGGGGAGCTGTTTTTT
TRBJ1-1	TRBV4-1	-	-	CASSQAGRLNTEAFF	TGCGCCAGCAGCCAAGCCGGCAGGCTAAACACTGAAGCTTTCTTT
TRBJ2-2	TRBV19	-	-	CASSIPFGTAGELFF	TGTGCCAGTAGTATACCCTTCGGGACCGCCGGGGAGCTGTTTTTT
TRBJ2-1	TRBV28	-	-	CASTPRLATFGEQFF	TGTGCCAGCACTCCGCGTCTAGCGACCTTTGGTGAGCAGTTCTTC
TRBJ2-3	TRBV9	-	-	CASSVVGGAGTQYF	TGTGCCAGCAGCGTAGTTGGGGGAGCAGGTACGCAGTATTTT
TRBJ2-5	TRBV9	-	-	CASSVGDFQETQYF	TGTGCCAGCAGCGTAGGGGACTTCCAAGAGACCCAGTACTTC
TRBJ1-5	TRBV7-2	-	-	CASSLGADQPQHF	TGTGCCAGCAGCTTAGGGGCAGATCAGCCCCAGCATTTT
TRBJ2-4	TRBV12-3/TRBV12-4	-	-	CASSFGRIQYF	TGTGCCAGCAGTTTCGGACGGATCCAGTACTTC
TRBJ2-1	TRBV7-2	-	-	CASSREGGWQFF	TGTGCCAGCAGCCGCGAAGGCGGGTGGCAGTTCTTC
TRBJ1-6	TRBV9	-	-	CASSPTGRPWNSPLHF	TGTGCCAGCAGCCCCACCGGGAGGCCTTGGAATTCACCCCTCCACTTT
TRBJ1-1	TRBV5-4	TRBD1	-	CASSPPVRGLGTEAFF	TGTGCCAGCAGCCCCCCGGTCAGGGGGCTGGGCACTGAAGCTTTCTTT
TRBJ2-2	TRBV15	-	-	CATSREQGWPGELFF	TGTGCCACCAGCAGAGAACAGGGCTGGCCCGGGGAGCTGTTTTTT
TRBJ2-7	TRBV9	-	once	CASSVGLAYEQYF	TGTGCCAGCAGCGTAGGACTGGCCTACGAGCAGTACTTC
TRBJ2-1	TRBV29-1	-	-	CSVEGGISSYNEQFF	TGCAGCGTCGAGGGGGGGATTAGCTCCTACAATGAGCAGTTCTTC
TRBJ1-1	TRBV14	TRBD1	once	CASSHTGAQGTEAFF	TGTGCCAGCAGCCACACAGGGGCCCAGGGAACTGAAGCTTTCTTT
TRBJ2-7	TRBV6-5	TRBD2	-	CASSYGTTYEQYF	TGTGCCAGCAGTTACGGGACTACCTACGAGCAGTACTTC
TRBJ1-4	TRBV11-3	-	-	CASTSDGGEKLFF	TGTGCCAGCACCTCGGATGGTGGTGAAAAACTGTTTTTT
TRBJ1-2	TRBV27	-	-	CASSSRTALNYGYTF	TGTGCCAGCAGTTCCCGGACGGCACTTAACTATGGCTACACCTTC
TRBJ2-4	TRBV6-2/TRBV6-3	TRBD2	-	CASSTSGNIQYF	TGTGCCAGCAGTACTAGCGGGAACATTCAGTACTTC
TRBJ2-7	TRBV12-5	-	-	CASGLGTTYEQYF	TGTGCTAGTGGTTTGGGGACTACTTACGAGCAGTACTTC
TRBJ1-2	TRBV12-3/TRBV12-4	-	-	CASSFDYGYTF	TGTGCCAGCAGTTTTGATTACGGCTACACCTTC
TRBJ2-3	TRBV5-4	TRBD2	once	CASSPTSGGSTDTQYF	TGTGCCAGCAGCCCAACCAGCGGGGGGAGCACAGATACGCAGTATTTT